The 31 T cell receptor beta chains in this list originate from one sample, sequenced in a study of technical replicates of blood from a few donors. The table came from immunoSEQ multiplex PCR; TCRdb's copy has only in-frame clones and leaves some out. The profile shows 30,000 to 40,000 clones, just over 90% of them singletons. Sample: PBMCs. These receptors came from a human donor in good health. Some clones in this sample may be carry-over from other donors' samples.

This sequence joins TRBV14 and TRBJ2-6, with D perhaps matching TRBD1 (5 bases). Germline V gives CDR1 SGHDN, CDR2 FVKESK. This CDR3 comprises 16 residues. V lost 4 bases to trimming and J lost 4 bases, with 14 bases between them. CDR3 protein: CASSPMTVSGANVLTF. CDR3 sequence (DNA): TGTGCCAGCAGCCCCATGACAGTATCCGGGGCCAACGTCCTGACTTTC.

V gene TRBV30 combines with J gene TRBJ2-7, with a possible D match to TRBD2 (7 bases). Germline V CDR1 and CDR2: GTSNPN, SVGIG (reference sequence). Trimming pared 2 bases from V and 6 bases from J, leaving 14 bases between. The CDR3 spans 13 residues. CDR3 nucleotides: TGTGCCTGGAGTTCTTTGGGGGGGCTCGAGCAGTACTTC. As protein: CAWSSLGGLEQYF.

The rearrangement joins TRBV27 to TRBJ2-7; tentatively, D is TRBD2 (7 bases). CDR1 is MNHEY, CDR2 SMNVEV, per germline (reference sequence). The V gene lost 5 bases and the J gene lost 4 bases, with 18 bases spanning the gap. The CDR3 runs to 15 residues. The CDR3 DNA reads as TGTGCCAGCAGTAAAACAGGGTGGGGGGGTTACGAGCAGTACTTC. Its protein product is CASSKTGWGGYEQYF.

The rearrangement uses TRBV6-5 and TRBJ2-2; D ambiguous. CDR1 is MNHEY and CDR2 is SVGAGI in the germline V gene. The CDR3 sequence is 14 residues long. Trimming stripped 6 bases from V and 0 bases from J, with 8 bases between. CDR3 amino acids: CASRVGANTGELFF. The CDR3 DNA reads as TGTGCCAGCAGGGTCGGAGCGAACACCGGGGAGCTGTTTTTT.

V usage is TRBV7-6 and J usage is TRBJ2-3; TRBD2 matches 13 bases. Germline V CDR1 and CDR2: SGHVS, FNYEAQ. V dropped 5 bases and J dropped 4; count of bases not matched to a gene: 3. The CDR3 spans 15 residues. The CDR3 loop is CASSTSGGASDTQYF. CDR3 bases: TGTGCCAGCAGCACTAGCGGGGGGGCGTCAGATACGCAGTATTTT.

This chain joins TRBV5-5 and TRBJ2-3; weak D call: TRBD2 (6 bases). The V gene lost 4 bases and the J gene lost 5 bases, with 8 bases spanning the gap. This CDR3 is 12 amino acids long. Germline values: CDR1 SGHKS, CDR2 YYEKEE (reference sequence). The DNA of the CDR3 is TGTGCCAGCAGCATCGGGGGAGATACGCAGTATTTT. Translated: CASSIGGDTQYF.

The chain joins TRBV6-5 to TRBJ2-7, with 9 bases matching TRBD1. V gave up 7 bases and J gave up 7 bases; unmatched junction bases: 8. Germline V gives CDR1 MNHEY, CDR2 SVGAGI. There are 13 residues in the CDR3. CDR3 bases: TGTGCCAGCACCCTACAGGGGGCGAGGGAGCAGTACTTC. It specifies CASTLQGAREQYF.

The CDR3 reads CASRDTGGSSYEQYF. CDR3 DNA: TGTGCCAGCAGGGATACGGGGGGGAGCTCCTACGAGCAGTACTTC. V gene TRBV7-8 combines with J gene TRBJ2-7; TRBD2 matches 8 bases. The V gene's germline CDR1 is SGHVS and CDR2 FQNEAQ. After removal of 6 bases from V and 0 bases from J, the junction contained 7 bases not matched to a gene. CDR3 length: 15 amino acids.

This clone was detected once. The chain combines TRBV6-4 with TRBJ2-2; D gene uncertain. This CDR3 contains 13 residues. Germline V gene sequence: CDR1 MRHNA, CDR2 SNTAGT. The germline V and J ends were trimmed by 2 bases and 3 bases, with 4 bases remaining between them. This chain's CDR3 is CASSDRDTGELFF. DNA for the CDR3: TGTGCCAGCAGTGACCGGGACACCGGGGAGCTGTTTTTT.

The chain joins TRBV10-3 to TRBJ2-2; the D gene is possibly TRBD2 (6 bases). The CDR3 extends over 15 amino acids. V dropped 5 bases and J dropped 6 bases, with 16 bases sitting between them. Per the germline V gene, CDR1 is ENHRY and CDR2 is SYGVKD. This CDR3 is CAISPDRLVPGELFF. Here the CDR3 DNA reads TGTGCCATCAGTCCGGATCGACTAGTCCCCGGGGAGCTGTTTTTT.

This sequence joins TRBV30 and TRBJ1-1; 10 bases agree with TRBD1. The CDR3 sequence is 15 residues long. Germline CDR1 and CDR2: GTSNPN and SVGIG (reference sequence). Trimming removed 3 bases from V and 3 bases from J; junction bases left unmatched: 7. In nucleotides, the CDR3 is TGTGCCTGGAGGATAGACAGGGGGCGCGACACTGAAGCTTTCTTT. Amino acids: CAWRIDRGRDTEAFF.

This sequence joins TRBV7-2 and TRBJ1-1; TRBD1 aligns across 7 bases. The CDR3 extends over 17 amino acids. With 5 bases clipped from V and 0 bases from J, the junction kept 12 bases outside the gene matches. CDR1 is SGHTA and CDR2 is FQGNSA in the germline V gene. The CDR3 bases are TGTGCCAGCAGCCCCGGGACAGCCAGGGGGATGAACACTGAAGCTTTCTTT. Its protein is CASSPGTARGMNTEAFF.

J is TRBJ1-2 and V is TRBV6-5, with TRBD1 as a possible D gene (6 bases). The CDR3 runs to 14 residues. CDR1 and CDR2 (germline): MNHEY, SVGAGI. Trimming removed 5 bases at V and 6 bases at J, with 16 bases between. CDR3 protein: CASSTPDRWHGYTF. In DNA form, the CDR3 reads TGTGCCAGCAGTACCCCGGACAGATGGCATGGCTACACCTTC.

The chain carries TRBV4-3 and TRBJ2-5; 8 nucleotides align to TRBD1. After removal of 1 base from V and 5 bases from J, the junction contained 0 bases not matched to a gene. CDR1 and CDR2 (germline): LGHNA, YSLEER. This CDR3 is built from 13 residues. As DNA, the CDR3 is TGCGCCAGCAGCCAAGGGACAGGGGAGACCCAGTACTTC. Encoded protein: CASSQGTGETQYF.

CDR3 protein: CASSHRVGGGTEAFF. DNA of the CDR3: TGTGCCAGCAGCCACCGAGTCGGGGGTGGCACTGAAGCTTTCTTT. The chain employs TRBV4-2 and TRBJ1-1; perhaps TRBD1 as D (5 bases). V was pared by 3 bases and J by 4 bases, with 15 bases between. This CDR3 is built from 15 residues. Germline CDR1 reads LGHNA; CDR2 reads YNFKEQ.

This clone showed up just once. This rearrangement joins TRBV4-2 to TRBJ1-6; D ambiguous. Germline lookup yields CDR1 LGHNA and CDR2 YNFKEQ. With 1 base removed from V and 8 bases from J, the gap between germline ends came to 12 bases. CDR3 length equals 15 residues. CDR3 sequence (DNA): TGTGCCAGCAGCCAAGGCTCACGCGGTGATTCACCCCTCCACTTT. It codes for CASSQGSRGDSPLHF.

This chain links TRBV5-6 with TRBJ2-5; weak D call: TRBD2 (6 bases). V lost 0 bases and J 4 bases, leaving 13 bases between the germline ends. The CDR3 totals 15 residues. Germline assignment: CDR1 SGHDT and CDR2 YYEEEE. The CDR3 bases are TGTGCCAGCAGCTTGGAAGCGGGCGGGGTAGAGACCCAGTACTTC. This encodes CASSLEAGGVETQYF.

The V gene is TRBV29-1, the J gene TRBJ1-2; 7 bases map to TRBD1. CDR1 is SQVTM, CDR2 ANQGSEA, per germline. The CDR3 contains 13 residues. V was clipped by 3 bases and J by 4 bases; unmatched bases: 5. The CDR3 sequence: CSVDPGTVYGYTF. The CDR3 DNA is TGCAGCGTTGACCCCGGGACAGTCTATGGCTACACCTTC.

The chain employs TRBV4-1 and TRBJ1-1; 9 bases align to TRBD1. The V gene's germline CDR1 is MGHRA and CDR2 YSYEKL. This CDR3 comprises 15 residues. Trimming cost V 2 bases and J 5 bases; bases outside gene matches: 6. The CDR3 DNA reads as TGCGCCAGCAGCCAACCGGGACAGGGAAGGACTGAAGCTTTCTTT. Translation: CASSQPGQGRTEAFF.

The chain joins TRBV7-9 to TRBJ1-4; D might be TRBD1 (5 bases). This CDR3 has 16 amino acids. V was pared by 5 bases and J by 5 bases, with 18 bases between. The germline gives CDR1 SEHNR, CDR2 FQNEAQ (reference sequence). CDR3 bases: TGTGCCAGCAGCCCCCGAGGAGGGGAGGCCAATGAAAAACTGTTTTTT. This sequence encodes CASSPRGGEANEKLFF.

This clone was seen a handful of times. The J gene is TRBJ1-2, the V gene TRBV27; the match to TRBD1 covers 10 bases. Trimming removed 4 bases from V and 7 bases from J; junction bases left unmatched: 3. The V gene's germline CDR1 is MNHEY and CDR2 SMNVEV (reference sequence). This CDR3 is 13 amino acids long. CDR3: CASSSTGGLGYTF. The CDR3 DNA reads TGTGCCAGCAGTTCGACAGGGGGCCTTGGCTACACCTTC.

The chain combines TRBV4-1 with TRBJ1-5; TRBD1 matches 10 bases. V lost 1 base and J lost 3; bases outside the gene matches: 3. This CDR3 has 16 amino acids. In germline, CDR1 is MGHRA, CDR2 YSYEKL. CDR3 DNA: TGCGCCAGCAGCCAAGCGGACAGGGGGGTCAATCAGCCCCAGCATTTT. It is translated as CASSQADRGVNQPQHF.

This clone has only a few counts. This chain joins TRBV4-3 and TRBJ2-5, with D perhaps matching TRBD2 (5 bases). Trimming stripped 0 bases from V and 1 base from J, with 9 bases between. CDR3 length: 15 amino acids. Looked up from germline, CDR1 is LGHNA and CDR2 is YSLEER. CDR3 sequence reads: CASSQERGGQETQYF. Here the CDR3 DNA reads TGCGCCAGCAGCCAAGAACGGGGTGGCCAAGAGACCCAGTACTTC.

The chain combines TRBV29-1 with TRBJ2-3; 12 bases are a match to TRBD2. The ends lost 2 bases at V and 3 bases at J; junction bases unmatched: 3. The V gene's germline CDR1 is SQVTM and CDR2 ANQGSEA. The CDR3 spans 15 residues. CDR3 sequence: CSVEKLAGGTDTQYF. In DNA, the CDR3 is TGCAGCGTTGAAAAGCTAGCGGGAGGGACAGATACGCAGTATTTT.

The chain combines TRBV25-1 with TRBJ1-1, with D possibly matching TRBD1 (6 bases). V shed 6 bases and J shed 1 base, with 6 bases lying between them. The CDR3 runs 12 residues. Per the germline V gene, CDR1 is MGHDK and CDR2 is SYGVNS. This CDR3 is CASRDRNTEAFF. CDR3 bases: TGTGCCAGCAGGGACAGGAACACTGAAGCTTTCTTT.

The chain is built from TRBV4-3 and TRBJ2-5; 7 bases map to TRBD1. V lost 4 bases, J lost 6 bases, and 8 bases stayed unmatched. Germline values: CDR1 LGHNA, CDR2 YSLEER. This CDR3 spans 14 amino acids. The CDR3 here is CASSPSTGMQTQYF. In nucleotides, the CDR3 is TGCGCCAGCAGCCCCTCGACAGGGATGCAGACCCAGTACTTC.

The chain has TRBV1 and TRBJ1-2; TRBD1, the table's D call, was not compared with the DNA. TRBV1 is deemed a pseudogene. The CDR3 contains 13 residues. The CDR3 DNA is TGCACCAGCAGCCAGACAGGGAACTATGGCTACACCTTC. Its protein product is CTSSQTGNYGYTF.

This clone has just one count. CDR3 loop: CASSLGPRTSDSPLHF. Written as DNA, the CDR3 is TGTGCCAGCAGCTTGGGGCCGCGAACGTCTGATTCACCCCTCCACTTT. The rearrangement joins TRBV7-6 to TRBJ1-6, with D maybe TRBD1 (5 bases). From germline, CDR1 is SGHVS and CDR2 FNYEAQ. V was trimmed by 3 bases and J by 8 bases, leaving 17 bases between them. The CDR3 has 16 amino acids.

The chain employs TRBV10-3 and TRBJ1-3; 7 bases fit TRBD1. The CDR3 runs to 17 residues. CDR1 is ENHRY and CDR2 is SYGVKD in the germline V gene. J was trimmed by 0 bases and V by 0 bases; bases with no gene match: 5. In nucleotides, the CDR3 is TGTGCCATCAGTGAGTCCCGGGACAGACTCTCTGGAAACACCATATATTTT. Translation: CAISESRDRLSGNTIYF.

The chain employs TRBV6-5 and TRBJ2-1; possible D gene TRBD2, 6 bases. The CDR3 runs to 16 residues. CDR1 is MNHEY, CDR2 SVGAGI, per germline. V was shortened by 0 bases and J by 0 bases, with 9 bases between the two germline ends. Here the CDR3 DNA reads TGTGCCAGCAGTTACTCAGGAGGGAGCTCCTACAATGAGCAGTTCTTC. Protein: CASSYSGGSSYNEQFF.

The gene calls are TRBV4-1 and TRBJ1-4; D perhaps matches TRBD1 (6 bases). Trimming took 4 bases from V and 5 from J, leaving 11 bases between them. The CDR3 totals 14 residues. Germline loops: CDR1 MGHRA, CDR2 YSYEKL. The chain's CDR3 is CASSPDRVNEKLFF. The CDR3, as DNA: TGCGCCAGCAGCCCGGACAGAGTGAATGAAAAACTGTTTTTT.